This TCR beta chain emerged from a study of blood T cell repertoires in COVID-19. Study at large: Acute and convalescent COVID-19 samples came from the United States, Italy and Spain. T cells, B-cell-depleted T cells, or PBMCs provided the cDNA or gDNA that served as material.

Study processing details: Estimation of nucleated cell counts relied on the amplification of reference gene primers. Repertoires were generated with immunoSEQ multiplex PCR, while TCRdb's copy carries only in-frame clones and drops some. The DNA was the basis for D and trimming; V, J and clone size are from that table. The data contain roughly 230,000 clones, 75% to 85% of them singletons. The V gene's germline CDR1 is MDHEN and CDR2 SYDVKM. The CDR3 has 14 residues. Trimming cost V 6 bases and J 5 bases; bases outside gene matches: 5. The Seattle patients, enrolled during active infection, were followed longitudinally.

Input material: peripheral blood. The sequence derives from a man aged 50 or older with COVID-19, enrolled during active disease. The chain joins TRBV28 to TRBJ1-5; TRBD1 matches at 9 bases. The CDR3 bases are TGTGCCAGCAGACTGGGACAGGGTTATCAGCCCCAGCATTTT. Protein sequence: CASRLGQGYQPQHF. Complete variable domain (other parts from reference TRBV28 and TRBJ1-5): DVKVTQSSRYLVKRTGEKVFLECVQDMDHENMFWYRQDPGLGLRLIYFSYDVKMKEKGDIPEGYSVSREKKERFSLILESASTNQTSMYLCASRLGQGYQPQHFGDGTRLSIL.